The rows below give T cell receptor beta chains drawn from one sample of a study of shared clonotypes between healthy human individuals. Clones were read by immunoSEQ multiplex PCR, and TCRdb kept only the in-frame ones, dropping some. The repertoire holds more than 2 million clones, with roughly 96% as singletons. The material sequenced was naive CD4+ T cells sorted from blood. The receptors originated from a man younger than 35 in good health. Both conserved end residues are part of each CDR3. The order of the fields is J gene, D gene, clone size, V gene, CDR3 DNA, CDR3 protein. D genes are given only for firm matches. Clone size is stated in some rows and not others, as once, few, many or a class when expanded.

>TRBJ2-7|.|.|TRBV5-1
TGCGCCAGCACCCCTTGGGGCAGCTCGAGAGGGGAGCAGTACTTC
CASTPWGSSRGEQYF
>TRBJ2-3|.|.|TRBV2
TGTGCCAGCAGTGAACGGCGGGTGCGGGATACGCAGTATTTT
CASSERRVRDTQYF
>TRBJ1-6|.|.|TRBV27
TGTGCCAGCAGTTTCATCGGTCGGGGTTCACCCCTCCACTTT
CASSFIGRGSPLHF
>TRBJ2-5|.|.|TRBV6-6
TGTGCCAGCAGTTACGCCAAAGAGACCCAGTACTTC
CASSYAKETQYF
>TRBJ1-1|.|.|TRBV5-4
TGTGCCAGCAGCCGTGACCAAATGAACACTGAAGCTTTCTTT
CASSRDQMNTEAFF
>TRBJ2-6|.|.|TRBV5-6
TGTGCCAGCAGCTTGGATCCTTCCAGGGGAGCTTCTGGGGCCAACGTCCTGACTTTC
CASSLDPSRGASGANVLTF
>TRBJ1-2|.|.|TRBV6-5
TGTGCCAGCAGTTACTCAGCGACAGCGCGCAACTATGGCTACACCTTC
CASSYSATARNYGYTF
>TRBJ2-7|TRBD2|.|TRBV5-6
TGTGCCAGCAGCTTCGTAGCGGGATCCTACGAGCAGTACTTC
CASSFVAGSYEQYF
>TRBJ1-2|.|.|TRBV7-9
TGTGCCAGCAGCTTAGCCCCGACAGGATCGGCAAGCTACACCTTC
CASSLAPTGSASYTF
>TRBJ2-5|.|.|TRBV6-5
TGTGCCAGCAGTTACTCGTCAAGACAAGAGACCCAGTACTTC
CASSYSSRQETQYF
>TRBJ2-7|.|.|TRBV27
TGTGCCAGCAGTTTTAATGCAGGTCGCTCCTACGAGCAGTACTTC
CASSFNAGRSYEQYF
>TRBJ2-5|.|.|TRBV30
TGTGCCTGGAGTGGCACCAGGGTAGCTGAGACCCAGTACTTC
CAWSGTRVAETQYF
>TRBJ1-6|TRBD1|.|TRBV14
TGTGCCAGCAGCCGAGCCCCATTAGGACAGGGATTCTATAATTCACCCCTCCACTTT
CASSRAPLGQGFYNSPLHF
>TRBJ1-6|.|.|TRBV28
TGTGCCAGCAAGGACGCCGGTGTGCGAACCCTCCACTTT
CASKDAGVRTLHF
>TRBJ2-6|.|.|TRBV5-4
TGTGCCAGCCGTACCAGGGGCAGTACGCACTCTGGGGCCAACGTCCTGACTTTC
CASRTRGSTHSGANVLTF
>TRBJ2-1|TRBD2|.|TRBV25-1
TGTGCCAGCAGTCCCGCACCGGGGGGAGGCGACAATGAGCAGTTCTTC
CASSPAPGGGDNEQFF
>TRBJ2-3|TRBD2|once|TRBV18
TGTGCCAGCTCACCGGGACTAGCGGGAGGGGAGGATACGCAGTATTTT
CASSPGLAGGEDTQYF
>TRBJ2-2|TRBD2|.|TRBV4-3
TGCGCCAGCAGCTTAGCGGGAGGGGCCGGGGAGCTGTTTTTT
CASSLAGGAGELFF
>TRBJ1-1|.|.|TRBV18
TGTGCCAGCTCATTCCAGGGGAGCACTGAAGCTTTCTTT
CASSFQGSTEAFF
>TRBJ2-5|TRBD2|.|TRBV2
TGTGCCAGCAGCGAAGCGATGGCGGGAGGCCAAGAGACCCAGTACTTC
CASSEAMAGGQETQYF
>TRBJ2-1|.|.|TRBV7-9
TGTGCCAGCAGCTTAGGCCCAGGGGAGGGAAGAGAGCAGTTCTTC
CASSLGPGEGREQFF
>TRBJ2-1|.|.|TRBV18
TGTGCCAGCTCACCTGTGGACAAGTCTGAGCAGTTCTTC
CASSPVDKSEQFF